These T cell receptor beta chains were read from a single sample in a study of technical replicates of blood from a few donors. Some clones are missing from TCRdb's copy, which holds only in-frame ones; the method was immunoSEQ multiplex PCR. The data show 85,000 to 100,000 clones, with 90% to 96% seen just once and 0.23% held by the top ten. Sequencing was done on a sample of T cells isolated from PBMCs. Source of these receptors: a human donor in good health. CDR3s include the opening cysteine and the closing phenylalanine or tryptophan. A D gene is named only where the DNA matches it firmly. Only part of the rows carry a size: once, few, many, or a class if the clone is expanded.

>-|-|TRBJ2-5|TRBV7-2
CASSLIRLQETQYF
TGTGCCAGCAGCTTGATTAGACTACAAGAGACCCAGTACTTC
>-|TRBD1|TRBJ1-6|TRBV30
CAWSRTGNSYNSPLHF
TGTGCCTGGAGTCGGACAGGGAACTCCTATAATTCACCCCTCCACTTT
>-|-|TRBJ2-1|TRBV10-2
CAVRQNEQFF
TGCGCCGTTCGACAAAATGAGCAGTTCTTC
>-|-|TRBJ2-2|TRBV5-1
CASSPQFRDFLTGELFF
TGCGCCAGCAGTCCGCAGTTCCGGGATTTCCTCACCGGGGAGCTGTTTTTT
>-|-|TRBJ1-1|TRBV6-4
CASSEQQGIATEAFF
TGTGCCAGCAGTGAACAACAGGGTATTGCCACTGAAGCTTTCTTT
>-|-|TRBJ1-1|TRBV5-4
CASSWQGTNTEAFF
TGTGCCAGCAGCTGGCAGGGGACGAACACTGAAGCTTTCTTT
>-|TRBD1|TRBJ2-5|TRBV11-3
CASSSWGQGGKETQYF
TGTGCCAGCAGCTCTTGGGGACAGGGCGGGAAAGAGACCCAGTACTTC
>-|TRBD2|TRBJ2-7|TRBV5-1
CASSLDPAGDYEQYF
TGCGCCAGCAGCTTGGACCCAGCGGGGGACTACGAGCAGTACTTC
>-|TRBD1|TRBJ1-2|TRBV6-1
CASSPTGLLGYTF
TGTGCCAGCAGTCCGACAGGGCTCCTGGGCTACACCTTC
>-|TRBD1|TRBJ2-3|TRBV5-1
CASSEDRADTQYF
TGCGCCAGCAGCGAGGACAGGGCAGATACGCAGTATTTT
>once|-|TRBJ2-2|TRBV11-2
CASSGTPFPGELFF
TGTGCCTCATCCGGGACTCCTTTTCCCGGGGAGCTGTTTTTT
>-|-|TRBJ2-5|TRBV6-6
CASRAKETQYF
TGTGCCAGCAGAGCTAAAGAGACCCAGTACTTC
>-|-|TRBJ2-2|TRBV9
CASSVETGHGELFF
TGTGCCAGCAGCGTTGAGACAGGACACGGGGAGCTGTTTTTT
>once|TRBD1|TRBJ2-1|TRBV15
CATSNDRGSYNEQFF
TGTGCCACCAGCAACGACAGGGGCTCCTACAATGAGCAGTTCTTC
>-|-|TRBJ2-7|TRBV11-2
CASSLGLHEQYF
TGTGCCAGCAGCTTAGGTCTCCACGAGCAGTACTTC
>-|TRBD1|TRBJ2-2|TRBV28
CASSSRGRELFF
TGTGCCAGCAGTTCCAGGGGGCGGGAGCTGTTTTTT
>-|-|TRBJ1-2|TRBV5-1
CASSLGQGRDYGYTF
TGCGCCAGCAGCTTGGGGCAAGGCAGGGACTATGGCTACACCTTC
>-|-|TRBJ1-3|TRBV5-1
CASSSSRGSGNTIYF
TGCGCCAGCTCCTCTAGCAGGGGCTCTGGAAACACCATATATTTT
>-|-|TRBJ2-2|TRBV18
CASSPPPDNRAGELFF
TGTGCCAGCTCACCTCCCCCAGACAACAGGGCCGGGGAGCTGTTTTTT
>-|TRBD1|TRBJ1-6|TRBV6-1
CASTEYGQGNSPLHF
TGTGCCAGCACCGAATACGGACAGGGTAATTCACCCCTCCACTTT
>-|TRBD2|TRBJ2-1|TRBV5-1
CASSLIAGTTYNEQFF
TGCGCCAGCAGCTTAATCGCAGGGACTACCTACAATGAGCAGTTCTTC
>once|TRBD2|TRBJ2-1|TRBV4-1
CASSQEKRTSARRSSYNEQFF
TGCGCCAGCAGCCAAGAAAAGAGGACTAGCGCCCGAAGGAGCTCCTACAATGAGCAGTTCTTC